These T cell receptor beta chains were read from a single sample in a study of blood T cell repertoires in COVID-19. Generated by immunoSEQ multiplex PCR, the TCRdb table keeps only in-frame clones and is missing some. In the table there are 88,000 or so clones, roughly 83% of which are singletons. Sample: peripheral blood. The receptors shown here come from a human donor in a cohort sampled during active COVID-19. Both conserved end residues are part of each CDR3. D genes are given only for firm matches. Size is omitted from some rows. Given values are once, few, many or a class for expanded clones.

d_gene,v_gene,abundance,j_gene,CDR3nt,CDR3aa
NA,TRBV5-1,NA,TRBJ2-2,TGCGCCAGCAGCATGAGCGAAGGGGGCACCGGGGAGCTGTTTTTT,CASSMSEGGTGELFF
NA,TRBV5-1,NA,TRBJ2-3,TGCGCCAGCAGCCTGGGGGCTACTTTAGATACGCAGTATTTT,CASSLGATLDTQYF
TRBD1,TRBV5-6,NA,TRBJ2-1,TGTGCCAGCAGCTTCGGGACAGGGAGGAACAATGAGCAGTTCTTC,CASSFGTGRNNEQFF
NA,TRBV6-6,NA,TRBJ2-7,TGTGCCAGCAGTTACTCTCCGGACTTAAACTACGAGCAGTACTTC,CASSYSPDLNYEQYF
TRBD2,TRBV3-1/TRBV3-2,NA,TRBJ2-5,TGTGCCAGCAGCCAAGGAGCGGGAGGGGGAGCGGAGACCCAGTACTTC,CASSQGAGGGAETQYF
NA,TRBV7-9,NA,TRBJ2-1,TGTGCCAGCAGCTTAATCCCCAGTGGCCTCACCTACAATGAGCAGTTCTTC,CASSLIPSGLTYNEQFF
NA,TRBV6-2/TRBV6-3,NA,TRBJ1-2,TGTGCCAGCAGTTACGACGGCGGGACTTATGGCTACACCTTC,CASSYDGGTYGYTF
NA,TRBV5-1,NA,TRBJ1-4,TGCGCCAGCAAACAGACGGCAACTAATGAAAAACTGTTTTTT,CASKQTATNEKLFF
NA,TRBV6-5,few,TRBJ1-6,TGTGCCAGCAGTTACTCGGGCCGCAGGGATTCACCCCTCCACTTT,CASSYSGRRDSPLHF
NA,TRBV4-3,NA,TRBJ2-1,TGCGCCAGCTGTCGGACCGCCCGGGCGGGGAATGAGCAGTTCTTC,CASCRTARAGNEQFF
TRBD2,TRBV7-6,NA,TRBJ2-3,TGTGCCAGCAGCTTCGGCTCTAGCGGGGGCGCAGATACGCAGTATTTT,CASSFGSSGGADTQYF
TRBD1,TRBV2,NA,TRBJ1-2,TGTGCCAGCAGCCGTATTACAGGGGCCTTCAACTATGGCTACACCTTC,CASSRITGAFNYGYTF
TRBD2,TRBV3-1/TRBV3-2,NA,TRBJ2-7,TGTGCCAGCAGCCAAGGAAAGCGGGAGGGCCGGAGGTACTACGAGCAGTACTTC,CASSQGKREGRRYYEQYF
TRBD2,TRBV15,NA,TRBJ2-1,TGTGCCACCAGCAGGGGGAACCCTAGCGGCCTCTACAATGAGCAGTTCTTC,CATSRGNPSGLYNEQFF
TRBD1,TRBV5-8,NA,TRBJ1-1,TGTGCCAGCAAGACAGGGGGTAGTGGGACTGAAGCTTTCTTT,CASKTGGSGTEAFF
TRBD2,TRBV5-1,NA,TRBJ2-3,TGCGCCAGCAGCCCGGGGCGGGAGGCAGATACGCAGTATTTT,CASSPGREADTQYF
NA,TRBV6-6,many,TRBJ2-7,TGTGCCAGCAGTTATTTCGACTACTTAGCATACGAGCAGTACTTC,CASSYFDYLAYEQYF
NA,TRBV13,NA,TRBJ2-2,TGTGCCAGCAGCTTAGAAGATGCTACGGGGGAGCTGTTTTTT,CASSLEDATGELFF
NA,TRBV5-5,once,TRBJ1-4,TGTGCCAGCAGCTTGCATTTAACAGGGATTGTGAGTGAAAAACTGTTTTTT,CASSLHLTGIVSEKLFF
TRBD2,TRBV27,NA,TRBJ2-2,TGTGCCAGCAGTTTCCCCGGGACTAACCTTAACACCGGGGAGCTGTTTTTT,CASSFPGTNLNTGELFF
NA,TRBV15,NA,TRBJ2-7,TGTGCCACCAGCAGAGAGGGGGGATACGAGCAGTACTTC,CATSREGGYEQYF
NA,TRBV19,NA,TRBJ2-5,TGTGCCAGTAGTGCGGGTCGAGGAGAACCCACCCACCAAGAGACCCAGTACTTC,CASSAGRGEPTHQETQYF
NA,TRBV9,NA,TRBJ2-7,TGTGCCAGCAGCGTGATACCTGGGGGCGGAAGCTCCTACGAGCAGTACTTC,CASSVIPGGGSSYEQYF
TRBD1,TRBV9,NA,TRBJ1-2,TGTGCCAGCAGCGTAGATAAGGGACAGGGGGCGCTTGGCTACACCTTC,CASSVDKGQGALGYTF
TRBD1,TRBV6-6,NA,TRBJ2-3,TGTGCCAGCAGTCCGATCGGGACAGGGGGAGGCACAGATACGCAGTATTTT,CASSPIGTGGGTDTQYF
NA,TRBV30,NA,TRBJ1-1,TGTGCCTGGAGTCTGAACTCGAACACTGAAGCTTTCTTT,CAWSLNSNTEAFF
TRBD2,TRBV6-2/TRBV6-3,NA,TRBJ2-1,TGTGCCAGCAGTTACCCCCGCGGGAGGGCCAAGTCCTACAATGAGCAGTTCTTC,CASSYPRGRAKSYNEQFF
TRBD1,TRBV6-5,once,TRBJ1-5,TGTGCCAGCAGTCCCCGAACAGGGGGAAGGGCCCAGCATTTT,CASSPRTGGRAQHF
NA,TRBV10-1,NA,TRBJ2-3,TGCGCCAGCAGTGAGCTATCAGCGGTTCCTCGCACAGATACGCAGTATTTT,CASSELSAVPRTDTQYF
TRBD1,TRBV2,NA,TRBJ2-3,TGTGCCAGCAAGGGACAGGCTGATACGCAGTATTTT,CASKGQADTQYF
NA,TRBV6-6,NA,TRBJ1-1,TGTGCCAGCAGTCAACAAACAGGGTTTAAAACTGAAGCTTTCTTT,CASSQQTGFKTEAFF
NA,TRBV6-6,NA,TRBJ1-1,TGTGCCAGCAGTTACTCGAGAGGAAGCCCTGAAGCTTTCTTT,CASSYSRGSPEAFF
TRBD1,TRBV6-5,NA,TRBJ1-2,TGTGCCAGCAGGCCCCCGGGACAGCCTAACTATGGCTACACCTTC,CASRPPGQPNYGYTF
NA,TRBV3-1/TRBV3-2,NA,TRBJ1-1,TGTGCCAGCAGCCAAGGGAACCAGGATAAGAATGAAGCTTTCTTT,CASSQGNQDKNEAFF
TRBD1,TRBV18,few,TRBJ1-2,TGTGCCAGCTCAACTCAAACGACAGGGAGCTATGGCTACACCTTC,CASSTQTTGSYGYTF
TRBD2,TRBV7-6,NA,TRBJ2-2,TGTGCCAGCAGCTTAGAGAGCGGGAGGAACACCGGGGAGCTGTTTTTT,CASSLESGRNTGELFF
NA,TRBV4-1,NA,TRBJ2-1,TGCGCCAGCAGCCAAGAGCAGGCCACATGGCAGTTCTTC,CASSQEQATWQFF
TRBD1,TRBV2,NA,TRBJ2-3,TGTGCCAGCAAGGGACAGGGAGAAGGAAATACGCAGTATTTT,CASKGQGEGNTQYF
NA,TRBV29-1,few,TRBJ2-7,TGCAGCACCCGTCAGGGCCTCCTCCACGAGCAGTACTTC,CSTRQGLLHEQYF
NA,TRBV12-3/TRBV12-4,few,TRBJ1-1,TGTGCCAGCAGTTCGATCGAAGGGGTTGAAGCTTTCTTT,CASSSIEGVEAFF
NA,TRBV6-2/TRBV6-3,NA,TRBJ1-1,TGTGCCAGCAGTTACTCCAGTCGGGGGGCGCACACTGAAGCTTTCTTT,CASSYSSRGAHTEAFF